The entry that follows covers one TCR beta chain sequence. Its antigen remains unknown. Likely unrecorded immune exposures existed in these nominally healthy donors. The data were obtained in a study of cytomegalovirus exposure and HLA in healthy donors. Use of 60 Vbeta and 13 Jbeta primers characterized the PCR. Generated by immunoSEQ multiplex PCR, the TCRdb table keeps only in-frame clones and is missing some. The table has 250,000 or so clones, over 90% seen once. Germline V lookup: CDR1 MGHRA, CDR2 YSYEKL. Trimming took 0 bases from V and 6 from J, leaving 18 bases between them. This CDR3 is 17 amino acids long. General study points: There was a cluster of highly shared sequence variants that was likely a sequencing artifact. In vitro work confirmed that a few CMV-associated chains recognize CMV antigens.

The chain has TRBV4-1 and TRBJ1-5; tentatively, D is TRBD1 (6 bases). Source material: PBMCs. The source of this sequence is a girl aged 2 to 9 in good health and CMV-seronegative. The CDR3 region is CASSQEGGGQGIQPQHF. The CDR3 DNA sequence: TGCGCCAGCAGCCAAGAGGGCGGGGGGCAGGGGATTCAGCCCCAGCATTTT.